This T cell receptor beta chain was identified in a study of cytomegalovirus exposure and HLA in healthy donors. CDR1 is MDHEN, CDR2 SYDVKM, per germline. The CDR3 totals 14 residues. Trimming stripped 5 bases from V and 2 bases from J, with 13 bases between. The PCR was carried out with 60 Vbeta primers and 13 Jbeta primers. Original methodology: Later, an analysis found 80 million or so unique TCR beta chains, and 9.5 million to 12 million of these were shared. The data were produced by immunoSEQ multiplex PCR, yet TCRdb's version contains in-frame clones alone and is incomplete. V, J and clone size are taken as reported in that table, and D and trimming were inferred from the DNA itself. The sample lists fewer than 200,000 clones; 80% to 90% were seen once.

The origin of this receptor is a young woman in good health and CMV-seronegative. The genes are TRBV28 and TRBJ2-7, with D maybe TRBD1 (5 bases). Sample: PBMCs. The CDR3 loop is CASSRAGLTYEQYF. CDR3 DNA sequence: TGTGCCAGCAGTCGGGCAGGGCTAACCTACGAGCAGTACTTC. Filled out from reference TRBV28 and TRBJ2-7, the complete variable domain reads DVKVTQSSRYLVKRTGEKVFLECVQDMDHENMFWYRQDPGLGLRLIYFSYDVKMKEKGDIPEGYSVSREKKERFSLILESASTNQTSMYLCASSRAGLTYEQYFGPGTRLTVT.